The 31 T cell receptor beta chains reported below all come from one sample, sequenced in a study of T cell clones after liver transplantation. TCRdb's table, derived via immunoSEQ multiplex PCR, lists solely in-frame clones and lacks some. The sample contains roughly 72,000 clones, around 84% of which appear only once. The sample consisted of CD4+ T cells from blood, taken less than 50 months after liver transplant. The receptors derive from a human patient who received a liver transplant. A subset of T cells may come from the graft donor.

This clone has just a few counts. The V gene is TRBV2, the J gene TRBJ1-2, with a weak D call TRBD1 (5 bases). This CDR3 is 12 amino acids long. V shed 6 bases and J shed 4 bases, with 9 bases lying between them. From germline, CDR1 is SNHLY and CDR2 FYNNEI. CDR3 loop: CASRRGGYGYTF. In DNA form, the CDR3 reads TGTGCCAGCAGGAGGGGTGGCTATGGCTACACCTTC.

The V gene is TRBV19, the J gene TRBJ1-3; tentatively, D is TRBD1 (6 bases). This CDR3 has 13 residues. Germline-derived CDR1 and CDR2 are LNHDA and SQIVND (reference sequence). V lost 4 bases and J lost 2, with 6 bases in between. CDR3 region: CASSTGAGNTIYF. Written as DNA, the CDR3 is TGTGCCAGTAGTACAGGGGCTGGAAACACCATATATTTT.

The chain recombines TRBV7-8 with TRBJ2-2, with 7 bases that match TRBD2. V shed 8 bases and J 5 bases; nucleotides not matched to a gene: 8. From germline, CDR1 is SGHVS and CDR2 FQNEAQ. The CDR3 is 14 amino acids. The CDR3 bases are TGTGCCAGCGGGTCTGCGGGAGTGACCGGGGAGCTGTTTTTT. Translation: CASGSAGVTGELFF.

The V gene is TRBV7-9, the J gene TRBJ1-3, with D tentatively TRBD1 (6 bases). Germline V gene sequence: CDR1 SEHNR, CDR2 FQNEAQ (reference sequence). The CDR3 is 15 amino acids. V was shortened by 3 bases and J by 3 bases, with 12 bases between the two germline ends. Written as DNA, the CDR3 is TGTGCCAGCAGCTTCCCCCAGGGGCTTGGAAACACCATATATTTT. It yields the protein CASSFPQGLGNTIYF.

J is TRBJ2-3 and V is TRBV19; a weak D match, TRBD2 (5 bases). Germline V gives CDR1 LNHDA, CDR2 SQIVND (reference sequence). This CDR3 contains 13 residues. V lost 1 base, J lost 6 bases, and 8 bases lay in between. The CDR3 region is CASSIVVADTQYF. Written as DNA, the CDR3 is TGTGCCAGTAGTATAGTAGTAGCGGATACGCAGTATTTT.

In its sample, this clone was seen once. The CDR3 DNA reads as TGCGCCAGCAGCCAAGATCCGGACAGGGGTCGTCAGCCCCAGCATTTT. Translated: CASSQDPDRGRQPQHF. The chain uses TRBV4-1 and TRBJ1-5, with 9 bases that match TRBD1. CDR3 length equals 16 residues. CDR1 MGHRA and CDR2 YSYEKL come from the germline V gene. The V gene end was trimmed by 0 bases and the J gene end by 6 bases; junction bases not matched to a gene: 6.

The rearrangement joins TRBV9 to TRBJ2-1, with 10 positions matching TRBD2. The V gene end was trimmed by 2 bases and the J gene end by 6 bases; junction bases not matched to a gene: 2. Looked up from germline, CDR1 is SGDLS and CDR2 is YYNGEE. CDR3 length: 14 residues. CDR3 nucleotides: TGTGCCAGCAGCGTCAGCGGGAGGGGCAATGAGCAGTTCTTC. This translates into CASSVSGRGNEQFF.

The chain combines TRBV7-9 with TRBJ2-7; TRBD2 matches at 8 bases. V lost 2 bases, J lost 6 bases, and 6 bases stayed unmatched. Per the germline V gene, CDR1 is SEHNR and CDR2 is FQNEAQ (reference sequence). This CDR3 has 14 amino acids. CDR3 bases: TGTGCCAGCAGCTTACAGCTAGCGGGTGGCGAGCAGTACTTC. This translates into CASSLQLAGGEQYF.

The chain links TRBV14 to TRBJ2-7; D is unclear. The CDR3 contains 13 residues. Trimming removed 0 bases from V and 6 bases from J, with 9 bases in between. The germline gives CDR1 SGHDN, CDR2 FVKESK. CDR3 coding DNA: TGTGCCAGCAGCCAAGAATCGTCCCGCGAGCAGTACTTC. Residues: CASSQESSREQYF.

The rearrangement uses TRBV28 and TRBJ1-5; TRBD1 is a possible D gene (6 bases). There are 16 residues in the CDR3. From germline, CDR1 is MDHEN and CDR2 SYDVKM. With 2 bases removed from V and 0 bases from J, the gap between germline ends came to 11 bases. The CDR3 region is CASSLMAGVSNQPQHF. CDR3 nucleotides: TGTGCCAGCAGTTTAATGGCAGGGGTTAGCAATCAGCCCCAGCATTTT.

The rearrangement links TRBV6-5 to TRBJ2-7, with D unresolved. This CDR3 comprises 15 residues. The germline V and J ends were trimmed by 5 bases and 2 bases, with 16 bases remaining between them. Germline CDR1 MNHEY, CDR2 SVGAGI. CDR3 nucleotides: TGTGCCAGCAGTCCTACACTCCTTAACCCCTACGAGCAGTACTTC. Translated: CASSPTLLNPYEQYF.

The chain combines TRBV5-1 with TRBJ2-2; TRBD1 matches 7 bases. The germline V gene has CDR1 SGHRS and CDR2 YFSETQ. The trim removed 5 bases at V and 3 bases at J, leaving 7 bases unmatched. The CDR3 contains 15 residues. The CDR3 reads CASSLTGTDTGELFF. In DNA, the CDR3 is TGCGCCAGCAGTTTAACCGGGACAGACACCGGGGAGCTGTTTTTT.

The chain joins TRBV11-2 to TRBJ2-1; 10 positions match TRBD1. Germline V gene lookup returns CDR1 SGHAT and CDR2 FQNNGV. V shed 7 bases and J 5 bases; nucleotides not matched to a gene: 8. The CDR3 has 15 amino acids. The CDR3 loop is CASTTGTGVHNEQFF. CDR3 coding DNA: TGTGCCAGCACCACCGGGACAGGGGTCCACAATGAGCAGTTCTTC.

Written as DNA, the CDR3 is TGTGCCAGCAGCGCGGAACTCTCGGAGAAGACCCAGTACTTC. Translation gives CASSAELSEKTQYF. The chain joins TRBV7-7 to TRBJ2-5; D remains ambiguous. Germline CDR1 reads SSHAT; CDR2 reads FNYEAQ (reference sequence). Trimming cost V 5 bases and J 6 bases, with 16 bases left between them. The CDR3 sequence is 14 residues long.

The chain is built from TRBV4-2 and TRBJ2-4, with 10 nucleotides matching TRBD2. Trimming took 1 base from V and 0 from J; bases not matched to a gene: 12. CDR1 and CDR2 from the germline V gene are LGHNA and YNFKEQ. This CDR3 is 20 amino acids long. The CDR3 nucleotides are TGTGCCAGCAGCCAAGTTCTGGCTAGCGGGAGTCCCCCAGCCAAAAACATTCAGTACTTC. Protein product: CASSQVLASGSPPAKNIQYF.

The rearrangement joins TRBV7-2 to TRBJ2-7; perhaps TRBD2 as D (6 bases). Trimming removed 5 bases from V and 4 bases from J, with 9 bases in between. This CDR3 comprises 12 residues. CDR1 SGHTA and CDR2 FQGNSA come from the germline V gene. The DNA for the CDR3 is TGTGCCAGCAGCCCGGGGGATTACGAGCAGTACTTC. Its protein product is CASSPGDYEQYF.

The chain couples TRBV13 to TRBJ1-2; D is unresolved. This CDR3 comprises 13 residues. Germline CDR1 PRHDT, CDR2 FYEKMQ (reference sequence). The V end lost 0 bases, the J end lost 3 bases, and 5 bases lay between the germline ends. The CDR3 sequence: CASSLGQHYGYTF. The DNA for the CDR3 is TGTGCCAGCAGCTTAGGACAGCACTATGGCTACACCTTC.

This rearrangement joins TRBV4-3 to TRBJ1-1; 9 bases match TRBD1. Losses at the gene ends were 1 base for V and 0 bases for J; bases not matched to a gene: 12. Germline lookup yields CDR1 LGHNA and CDR2 YSLEER. The CDR3 consists of 19 residues. CDR3 bases: TGCGCCAGCAGCCAAGGGGACAGGGCCTCCCTCTACATGAACACTGAAGCTTTCTTT. Translating gives CASSQGDRASLYMNTEAFF.

The chain carries TRBV4-3 and TRBJ2-7; no clear D. CDR3 length equals 13 residues. Trimming pared 4 bases from V and 2 bases from J, leaving 9 bases between. Germline assignment: CDR1 LGHNA and CDR2 YSLEER. CDR3 nucleotides: TGCGCCAGCAGCCGCTACTTGACCTACGAGCAGTACTTC. Translation: CASSRYLTYEQYF.

V is TRBV18 and J is TRBJ1-1; unclear D gene. Trimming took 5 bases from V and 1 from J, leaving 17 bases between them. CDR3 length equals 16 residues. Germline loops: CDR1 KGHSH, CDR2 LQKENI. Written as DNA, the CDR3 is TGTGCCAGCTCAATACAGAACCCGAAGGGGAACACTGAAGCTTTCTTT. Translated, it gives CASSIQNPKGNTEAFF.

This sequence joins TRBV19 and TRBJ2-7, with D uncertain. This CDR3 comprises 14 residues. V gave up 4 bases and J gave up 4 bases, with 14 bases separating them. Germline CDR1 LNHDA, CDR2 SQIVND (reference sequence). This CDR3 is CASSTRPGFYEQYF. In DNA, the CDR3 is TGTGCCAGTAGTACCCGCCCCGGGTTTTACGAGCAGTACTTC.

The chain uses TRBV7-2 and TRBJ2-6; D call uncertain. The CDR3 is 13 amino acids. Looked up from germline, CDR1 is SGHTA and CDR2 is FQGNSA. With 8 bases removed from V and 2 bases from J, the gap between germline ends came to 7 bases. Here the CDR3 reads CASHSPGANVLTF. The CDR3 DNA sequence: TGTGCCAGCCACAGCCCTGGGGCCAACGTCCTGACTTTC.

The V call is TRBV7-3, the J call TRBJ2-1; 12 bases are a match to TRBD2. Unmatched junction bases numbered 10, after V lost 5 bases and J lost 8 bases. Germline V lookup: CDR1 SGHTA, CDR2 FQGTGA. The CDR3 covers 16 residues. CDR3 protein: CASSGHPSGGADEQFF. The DNA of the CDR3 is TGTGCCAGCAGCGGCCACCCTAGCGGGGGGGCCGATGAGCAGTTCTTC. Variable domain in full (rest from reference TRBV7-3 and TRBJ2-1): GAGVSQTPSNKVTEKGKYVELRCDPISGHTALYWYRQSLGQGPEFLIYFQGTGAADDSGLPNDRFFAVRPEGSVSTLKIQRTERGDSAVYLCASSGHPSGGADEQFFGPGTRLTVL.

V usage is TRBV5-1 and J usage is TRBJ1-1; D remains ambiguous. Germline CDR1 is SGHRS and CDR2 is YFSETQ. V was trimmed by 2 bases and J by 1 base, leaving 6 bases between them. The CDR3 spans 13 residues. For the CDR3, the DNA is TGCGCCAGCAGCTTTTCACCGAACACTGAAGCTTTCTTT. Residues: CASSFSPNTEAFF.

This chain uses TRBV19 with TRBJ1-1; D gene uncertain. CDR1 is LNHDA and CDR2 is SQIVND in the germline V gene (reference sequence). Trimming removed 5 bases from V and 0 bases from J, with 10 bases in between. The CDR3 extends over 14 amino acids. CDR3 sequence (DNA): TGTGCCAGTAGTGATGACGGGATGAACACTGAAGCTTTCTTT. Protein sequence: CASSDDGMNTEAFF.

As to this clone: One end of the junction fails to match germline, which may point to a read error. V usage is TRBV7-9 and J usage is TRBJ1-6, with TRBD1 matching 9 bases. Germline-derived CDR1 and CDR2 are SEHNR and FQNEAQ (reference sequence). There are 14 residues in the CDR3. The CDR3 spells CASSNRGHTGAVIF. The CDR3 DNA reads TGTGCCAGCAGCAACAGGGGGCACACAGGGGCCGTTATCTTT. Together with reference TRBV7-9 and TRBJ1-6, the CDR3 gives the full variable domain: DTGVSQNPRHKITKRGQNVTFRCDPISEHNRLYWYRQTLGQGPEFLTYFQNEAQLEKSRLLSDRFSAERPKGSFSTLEIQRTEQGDSAMYLCASSNRGHTGAVIFGNGTRLTVT.

In its sample, this clone was seen a few times. J is TRBJ2-1 and V is TRBV9; TRBD2 matches 7 bases. CDR3 size: 14 residues. The germline V gene encodes CDR1 SGDLS and CDR2 YYNGEE. V shed 0 bases and J 9 bases; nucleotides not matched to a gene: 6. The DNA for the CDR3 is TGTGCCAGCAGCGTAGTGGCGGGAGCGCCTGAGCAGTTCTTC. It specifies CASSVVAGAPEQFF.

The chain uses TRBV12-5 and TRBJ1-1; the match to TRBD1 covers 7 bases. V was clipped by 6 bases and J by 1 base; unmatched bases: 8. Germline CDR1 is LGHNT and CDR2 is FRNRAP. The CDR3 consists of 15 residues. The CDR3 sequence: CASGLGTATNTEAFF. The CDR3 nucleotides are TGTGCTAGTGGCCTTGGGACAGCCACGAACACTGAAGCTTTCTTT.

This clone is a singleton in its sample. The chain employs TRBV6-6 and TRBJ1-2; TRBD1 might be the D (6 bases). V gave up 5 bases and J gave up 6 bases, with 16 bases separating them. Per the germline V gene, CDR1 is MNHNY and CDR2 is SVGAGI (reference sequence). The CDR3 extends over 14 amino acids. The CDR3 nucleotides are TGTGCCAGCAGTACTTCCCGGGACACCCATGGCTACACCTTC. Its protein is CASSTSRDTHGYTF.

The CDR3: CASSLGSVWNQPQHF. CDR3 sequence (DNA): TGTGCCAGCAGCTTAGGAAGTGTTTGGAATCAGCCCCAGCATTTT. This chain links TRBV7-8 with TRBJ1-5; no clear D. CDR3 length: 15 residues. Germline V gene data show CDR1 as SGHVS and CDR2 as FQNEAQ. The V and J ends lost 1 base and 4 bases respectively, with 11 bases between them.

V and J are TRBV6-6 and TRBJ1-5; the D is unclear. V was shortened by 2 bases and J by 6 bases, with 8 bases between the two germline ends. The CDR3 runs to 13 residues. The V gene's germline CDR1 is MNHNY and CDR2 SVGAGI (reference sequence). The CDR3, as DNA: TGTGCCAGCAGTTACCGGGAGTTTCAGCCCCAGCATTTT. Protein product: CASSYREFQPQHF.